What follows is one T cell receptor (beta chain) and its context. V lost 5 bases, J lost 2 bases, and 13 bases lay in between. The CDR3 has 15 residues. Germline V lookup: CDR1 MNHEY, CDR2 SVGAGI. The data derive from a study of technical replicates of blood from a few donors. The protocol was immunoSEQ multiplex PCR, while the TCRdb copy is restricted to in-frame clones and leaves out a portion. The table lists tens of thousands of clones, 95% of them singletons. The sequence derives from a human donor in good health. What was sequenced was T cells isolated from PBMCs. This chain links TRBV6-5 with TRBJ1-5, with a weak D call TRBD1 (6 bases). The DNA of the CDR3 is TGTGCCAGCAGTGCCTACAGGGCGGGCAATCAGCCCCAGCATTTT. Protein sequence: CASSAYRAGNQPQHF.